This T cell receptor beta chain is from a study of blood T cell repertoires in COVID-19. Study processing details: Estimation of nucleated cell counts relied on the amplification of reference gene primers. Profiling relied on immunoSEQ multiplex PCR, and the TCRdb table lists in-frame clones only, not all of them. V, J and clone size are those of that table, while D and trimming were read from the DNA. The data show about 270,000 clones, more than 75% seen once. Germline CDR1 SGHVS, CDR2 FNYEAQ. The CDR3 spans 18 residues. Trimming took 5 bases from V and 0 from J; bases not matched to a gene: 8. Living in under 30 US areas, the participants were between roughly 18 and 90 years of age. Assignments of participants to cohorts depended upon their own reported clinical history. Cohort 3 donors were reported recovered after two negative PCRs, clearance, or symptom resolution.

This chain links TRBV7-6 with TRBJ2-6, with 9 nucleotides matching TRBD1. This TCR derives from a woman younger than 35 who had recovered from COVID-19. Sequenced input: PBMCs or T cells enriched from blood (not recorded which). CDR3 sequence (DNA): TGTGCCAGCAGCCCTTGGACAGGGGACCTCTCTGGGGCCAACGTCCTGACTTTC. Translated: CASSPWTGDLSGANVLTF.